These T cell receptor beta chains were read from a single sample in a study of control samples from healthy donors and cancer patients. The protocol was immunoSEQ multiplex PCR, while the TCRdb copy is restricted to in-frame clones and leaves out a portion. Of over 100,000 clones listed, 70% to 90% are singletons. Sequenced input: blood. The receptors derive from a man in his fifties in good health. The CDR3 runs from the conserved cysteine through the conserved F or W. The D gene is left open where the match is weak. Some rows mark clone size as missing; the rest say once, few, many or name a class of expanded clone.

J: TRBJ2-5
size: .
V: TRBV5-4
D: .
DNA: TGTGCCAGCAGCCGCGACGGATTCGGGGAGACCCAGTACTTC
CDR3: CASSRDGFGETQYF

J: TRBJ1-2
size: .
V: TRBV5-1
D: .
DNA: TGCGCCAGCAGCTTGGGAGACAGCCTCTATGGCTACACCTTC
CDR3: CASSLGDSLYGYTF

J: TRBJ1-5
size: .
V: TRBV6-5
D: .
DNA: TGTGCCAGCAGGGGGCGGGGGGCATCGGGTCAGCCCCAGCATTTT
CDR3: CASRGRGASGQPQHF

J: TRBJ2-5
size: .
V: TRBV19
D: TRBD1
DNA: TGTGCCAGTAGTATGGGAGGGACAGGGGCCAAACAGACCCAGTACTTC
CDR3: CASSMGGTGAKQTQYF

J: TRBJ2-2
size: .
V: TRBV3-1/TRBV3-2
D: .
DNA: TGTGCCAGCAGCCAAGAGTCATATACGCTGAACACCGGGGAGCTGTTTTTT
CDR3: CASSQESYTLNTGELFF

J: TRBJ2-1
size: few
V: TRBV29-1
D: TRBD1
DNA: TGCAGCGTCCAATCTGGGCGGGACAGGGGGATGGATGAGCAGTTCTTC
CDR3: CSVQSGRDRGMDEQFF

J: TRBJ2-1
size: .
V: TRBV29-1
D: .
DNA: TGCAGCGTTGACAGAGGGACTCCAGAGTTCTTC
CDR3: CSVDRGTPEFF

J: TRBJ1-6
size: .
V: TRBV4-1
D: .
DNA: TGCGCCAGCAGCAGGACAGAAGACTATAATTCACCCCTCCACTTT
CDR3: CASSRTEDYNSPLHF

J: TRBJ1-5
size: few
V: TRBV6-5
D: .
DNA: TGTGCCAGCAGGATGGAAAGTAGGGGCAATCAGCCCCAGCATTTT
CDR3: CASRMESRGNQPQHF

J: TRBJ2-7
size: .
V: TRBV7-9
D: TRBD1
DNA: TGTGCCAGCAGCAATCCCGGGACAGGTTTCGTTCTAGGCTACGAGCAGTACTTC
CDR3: CASSNPGTGFVLGYEQYF

J: TRBJ1-1
size: .
V: TRBV28
D: TRBD1
DNA: TGTGCCAGCAGTTCGGGACAGGGAAACACTGAAGCTTTCTTT
CDR3: CASSSGQGNTEAFF

J: TRBJ1-2
size: .
V: TRBV7-9
D: .
DNA: TGTGCCAGCACCCGGGGAGGGGCGGCGGACCGGAGCTCCTTC
CDR3: CASTRGGAADRSSF

J: TRBJ2-3
size: .
V: TRBV4-1
D: .
DNA: TGCGCCAGCAGCCAAGGTGCCGGGCCCAATTCATTTCGCACAGATACGCAGTATTTT
CDR3: CASSQGAGPNSFRTDTQYF

J: TRBJ1-4
size: .
V: TRBV10-3
D: TRBD1
DNA: TGTGCCATCAGGGGCAGGGGGCGAGGAGAAAAACTGTTTTTT
CDR3: CAIRGRGRGEKLFF

J: TRBJ2-5
size: .
V: TRBV6-5
D: TRBD1
DNA: TGTGCCAGCAGTTACTCGACAGGGGAGACCCAGTACTTC
CDR3: CASSYSTGETQYF

J: TRBJ2-7
size: many
V: TRBV27
D: .
DNA: TGTGCCAGCAGTTTAGGGGGTTTGGTCCAGTACTTC
CDR3: CASSLGGLVQYF

J: TRBJ1-6
size: .
V: TRBV30
D: .
DNA: TGTGCCTGGAGTGAAGGGAGTTTAAGTCTCAATTCACCCCTCCACTTT
CDR3: CAWSEGSLSLNSPLHF

J: TRBJ2-2
size: .
V: TRBV9
D: .
DNA: TGTGCCAGCAGCGTAGATGGGAGGAGCACCGGGGAGCTGTTTTTT
CDR3: CASSVDGRSTGELFF

J: TRBJ2-1
size: .
V: TRBV7-9
D: .
DNA: TGTGCCAGCAGCTCCACGGGATACTCGAATGAGCAGTTCTTC
CDR3: CASSSTGYSNEQFF

J: TRBJ2-3
size: .
V: TRBV27
D: .
DNA: TGTGCCAGCAGTTTAGACGGAACGACAGATACGCAGTATTTT
CDR3: CASSLDGTTDTQYF

J: TRBJ1-5
size: few
V: TRBV30
D: .
DNA: TGTGCCTGGAGTCGGACGGATTATAGCAATCAGCCCCAGCATTTT
CDR3: CAWSRTDYSNQPQHF

J: TRBJ1-1
size: .
V: TRBV9
D: .
DNA: TGTGCCAGCAGCGTAGAGGCCAGGGGATCGAGTGAAGCTTTCTTT
CDR3: CASSVEARGSSEAFF

J: TRBJ2-1
size: .
V: TRBV5-1
D: .
DNA: TGCGCCAGCAGCTCTGACGGCTACCCCTACAATGAGCAGTTCTTC
CDR3: CASSSDGYPYNEQFF

J: TRBJ2-3
size: .
V: TRBV2
D: .
DNA: TGTGCCAGCAGTCCTGGGGGCCTAGCTACGCAGTATTTT
CDR3: CASSPGGLATQYF

J: TRBJ2-5
size: .
V: TRBV27
D: .
DNA: TGTGCCAGCAGTGGACAGACCCAAGAGACCCAGTACTTC
CDR3: CASSGQTQETQYF

J: TRBJ2-3
size: .
V: TRBV15
D: .
DNA: TGTGCCACCAGCAGAGATTGGGGCTCAGATACGCAGTATTTT
CDR3: CATSRDWGSDTQYF

J: TRBJ2-3
size: .
V: TRBV11-2
D: TRBD2
DNA: TGTGCCAGCAGCTTAGGTCGACTAGCGGGGGGAACAGATACGCAGTATTTT
CDR3: CASSLGRLAGGTDTQYF

J: TRBJ2-7
size: few
V: TRBV11-1
D: .
DNA: TGTGCCAGCAGCGATCCTCGGGCAGGCTCCTACGAGCAGTACTTC
CDR3: CASSDPRAGSYEQYF

J: TRBJ1-4
size: .
V: TRBV27
D: .
DNA: TGTGCCAGCAGTCCAAGGGGGGCCGAAAAACTGTTTTTT
CDR3: CASSPRGAEKLFF

J: TRBJ1-6
size: .
V: TRBV4-1
D: .
DNA: TGCGCCAGCAGCCAAGGTGGGGCAGAACATAATTCACCCCTCCACTTT
CDR3: CASSQGGAEHNSPLHF

J: TRBJ2-1
size: .
V: TRBV6-6
D: TRBD2
DNA: TGTGCCAGCGGGATAGCGGGGGGGCTGGGCAATGAGCAGTTCTTC
CDR3: CASGIAGGLGNEQFF

J: TRBJ2-7
size: .
V: TRBV7-9
D: TRBD2
DNA: TGTGCCAGCAGCCCGCGGTCTAGCGGGGGAAGATACGAGCAGTACTTC
CDR3: CASSPRSSGGRYEQYF

J: TRBJ2-7
size: .
V: TRBV12-3/TRBV12-4
D: .
DNA: TGTGCCAGCAGTGACCTTGGGAACGAGCAGTACTTC
CDR3: CASSDLGNEQYF